Given below is one T cell receptor (beta chain) in context. Its matching antigen is unknown. Upon completion of roughly ten days in culture, CD4+ T cells were isolated. Participants received two doses of either the BNT162b2 or mRNA-1273 vaccine. In germline, CDR1 is KGHSH, CDR2 LQKENI. CDR3 length equals 16 residues. The ends were cut back, 4 bases at V and 0 bases at J, with 13 bases in the middle. Method: immunoSEQ multiplex PCR; TCRdb's copy keeps in-frame clones and lacks some. This sample has 40,000 to 45,000 clones, with 65% to 75% found just once. This sample is drawn from a study of vaccination effects on CD4 cells after COVID-19.

The TCR originated in a human donor who received a COVID-19 vaccine. This chain links TRBV18 with TRBJ1-3; no clear D. This material consisted of CD4+ T cells from PBMCs cultured without peptide, taken after COVID-19 vaccination. For the CDR3, the DNA is TGTGCCAGCTCACTCCTTTCGGGGTTCTCTGGAAACACCATATATTTT. Translation: CASSLLSGFSGNTIYF.